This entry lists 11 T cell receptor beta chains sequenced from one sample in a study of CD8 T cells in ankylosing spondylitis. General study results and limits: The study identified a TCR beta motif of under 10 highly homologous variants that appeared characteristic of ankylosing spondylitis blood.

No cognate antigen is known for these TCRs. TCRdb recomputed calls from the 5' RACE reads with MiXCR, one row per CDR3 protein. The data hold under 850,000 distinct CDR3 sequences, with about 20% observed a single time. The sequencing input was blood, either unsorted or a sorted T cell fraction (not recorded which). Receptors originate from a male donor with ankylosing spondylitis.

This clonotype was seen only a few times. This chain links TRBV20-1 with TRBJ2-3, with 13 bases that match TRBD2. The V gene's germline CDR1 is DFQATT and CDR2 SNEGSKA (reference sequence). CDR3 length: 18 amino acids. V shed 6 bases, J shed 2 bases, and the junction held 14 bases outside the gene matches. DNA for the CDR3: TGCAGTGCAAAAGGACTAGCGGGGGCCGAAAGACCCACAGATACGCAGTATTTT. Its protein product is CSAKGLAGAERPTDTQYF.

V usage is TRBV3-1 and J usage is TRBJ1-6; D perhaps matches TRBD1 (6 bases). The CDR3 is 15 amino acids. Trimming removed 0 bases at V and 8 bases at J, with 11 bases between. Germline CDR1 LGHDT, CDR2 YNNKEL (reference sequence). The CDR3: CASSQDGRGYSPLHF. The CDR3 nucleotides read TGTGCCAGCAGCCAAGACGGCAGGGGTTATTCACCCCTCCACTTT. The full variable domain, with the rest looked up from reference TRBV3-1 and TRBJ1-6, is DTAVSQTPKYLVTQMGNDKSIKCEQNLGHDTMYWYKQDSKKFLKIMFSYNNKELIINETVPNRFSPKSPDKAHLNLHINSLELGDSAVYFCASSQDGRGYSPLHFGNGTRLTVT.

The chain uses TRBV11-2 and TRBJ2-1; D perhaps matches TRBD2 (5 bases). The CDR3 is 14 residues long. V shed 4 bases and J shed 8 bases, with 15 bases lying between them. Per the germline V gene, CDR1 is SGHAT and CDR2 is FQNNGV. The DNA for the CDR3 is TGTGCCAGCAGCTACACCCGCCGGCGGGATGAGCAGTTCTTC. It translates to CASSYTRRRDEQFF.

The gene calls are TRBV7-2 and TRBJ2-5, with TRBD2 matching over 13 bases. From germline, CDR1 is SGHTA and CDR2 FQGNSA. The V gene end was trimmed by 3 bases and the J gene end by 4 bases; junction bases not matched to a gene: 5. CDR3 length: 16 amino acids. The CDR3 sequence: CASSFRTSGSRETQYF. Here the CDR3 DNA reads TGTGCCAGCAGCTTCAGGACTAGCGGGAGTCGAGAGACCCAGTACTTC.

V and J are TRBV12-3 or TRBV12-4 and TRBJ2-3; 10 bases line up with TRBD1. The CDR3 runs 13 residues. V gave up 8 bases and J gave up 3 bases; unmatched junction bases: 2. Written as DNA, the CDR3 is TGTGCCAGCGGGGGACAGGGGACAGATACGCAGTATTTT. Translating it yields CASGGQGTDTQYF.

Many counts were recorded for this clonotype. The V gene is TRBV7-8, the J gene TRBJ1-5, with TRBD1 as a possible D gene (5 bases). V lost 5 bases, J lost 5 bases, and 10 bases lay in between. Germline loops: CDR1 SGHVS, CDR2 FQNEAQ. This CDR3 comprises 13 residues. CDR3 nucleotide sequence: TGTGCCAGCAGCCCTCAGGGTTATCAGCCCCAGCATTTT. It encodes CASSPQGYQPQHF.

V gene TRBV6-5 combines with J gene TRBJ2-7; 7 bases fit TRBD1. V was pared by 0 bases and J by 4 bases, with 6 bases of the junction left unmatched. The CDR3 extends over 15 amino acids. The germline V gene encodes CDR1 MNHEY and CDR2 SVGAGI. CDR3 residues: CASSYSRDSLYEQYF. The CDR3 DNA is TGTGCCAGCAGTTACTCAAGGGACAGTCTATACGAGCAGTACTTC.

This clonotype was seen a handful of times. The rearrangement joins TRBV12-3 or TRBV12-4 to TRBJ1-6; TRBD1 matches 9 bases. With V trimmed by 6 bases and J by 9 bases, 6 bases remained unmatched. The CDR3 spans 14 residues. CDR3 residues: CASRSGQGSSPLHF. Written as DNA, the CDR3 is TGTGCCAGCAGGTCGGGACAGGGAAGTTCACCCCTCCACTTT.

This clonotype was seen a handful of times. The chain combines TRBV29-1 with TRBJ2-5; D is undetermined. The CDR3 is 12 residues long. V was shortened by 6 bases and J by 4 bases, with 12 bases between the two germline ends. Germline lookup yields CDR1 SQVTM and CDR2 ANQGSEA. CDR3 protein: CSVGGSTETQYF. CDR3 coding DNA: TGCAGCGTCGGTGGGTCAACAGAGACCCAGTACTTC.

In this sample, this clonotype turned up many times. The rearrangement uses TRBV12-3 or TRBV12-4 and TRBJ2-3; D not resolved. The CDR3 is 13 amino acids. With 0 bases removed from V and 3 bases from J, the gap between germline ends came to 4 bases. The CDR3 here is CASSLAETDTQYF. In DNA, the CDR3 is TGTGCCAGCAGTTTAGCGGAGACAGATACGCAGTATTTT.

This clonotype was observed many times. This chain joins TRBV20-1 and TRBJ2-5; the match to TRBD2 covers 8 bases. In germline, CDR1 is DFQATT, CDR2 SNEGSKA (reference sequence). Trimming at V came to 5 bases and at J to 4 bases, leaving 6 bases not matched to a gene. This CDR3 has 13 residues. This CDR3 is CSASLAGGETQYF. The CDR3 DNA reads TGCAGTGCTTCTCTAGCGGGTGGAGAGACCCAGTACTTC.